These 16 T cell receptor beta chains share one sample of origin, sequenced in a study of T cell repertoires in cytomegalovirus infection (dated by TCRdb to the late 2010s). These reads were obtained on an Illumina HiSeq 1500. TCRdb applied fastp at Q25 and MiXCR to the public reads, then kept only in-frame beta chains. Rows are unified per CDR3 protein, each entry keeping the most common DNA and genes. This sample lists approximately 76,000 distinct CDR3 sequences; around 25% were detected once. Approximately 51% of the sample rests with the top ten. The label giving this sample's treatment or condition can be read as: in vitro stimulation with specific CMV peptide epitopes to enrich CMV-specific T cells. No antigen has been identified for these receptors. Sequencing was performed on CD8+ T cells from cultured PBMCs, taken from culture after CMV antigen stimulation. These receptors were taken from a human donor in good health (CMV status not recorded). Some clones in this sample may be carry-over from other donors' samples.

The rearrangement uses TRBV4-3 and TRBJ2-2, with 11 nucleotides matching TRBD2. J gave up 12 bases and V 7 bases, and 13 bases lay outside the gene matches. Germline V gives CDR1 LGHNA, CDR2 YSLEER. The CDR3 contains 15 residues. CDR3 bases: TGCGCCAGCACCACTCTAGCGGGGGGCCCGAGTCAGCTGTTTTTT. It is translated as CASTTLAGGPSQLFF.

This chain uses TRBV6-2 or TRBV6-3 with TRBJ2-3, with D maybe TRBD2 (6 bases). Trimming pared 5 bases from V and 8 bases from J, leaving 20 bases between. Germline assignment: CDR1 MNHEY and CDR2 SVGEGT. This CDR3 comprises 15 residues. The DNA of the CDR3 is TGTGCCAGCAGTCCCCTCCGGGACCTCGGGGGTACGCAGTATTTT. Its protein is CASSPLRDLGGTQYF.

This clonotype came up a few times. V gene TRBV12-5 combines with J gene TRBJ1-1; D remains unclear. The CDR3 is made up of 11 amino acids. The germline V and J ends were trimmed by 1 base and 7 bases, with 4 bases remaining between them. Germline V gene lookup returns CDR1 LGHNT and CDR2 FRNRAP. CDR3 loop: CASGLGIEAFF. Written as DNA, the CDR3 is TGTGCTAGTGGTTTGGGGATTGAAGCTTTCTTT. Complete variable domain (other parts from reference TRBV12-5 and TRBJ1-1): DARVTQTPRHKVTEMGQEVTMRCQPILGHNTVFWYRQTMMQGLELLAYFRNRAPLDDSGMPKDRFSAEMPDATLATLKIQPSEPRDSAVYFCASGLGIEAFFGQGTRLTVV.

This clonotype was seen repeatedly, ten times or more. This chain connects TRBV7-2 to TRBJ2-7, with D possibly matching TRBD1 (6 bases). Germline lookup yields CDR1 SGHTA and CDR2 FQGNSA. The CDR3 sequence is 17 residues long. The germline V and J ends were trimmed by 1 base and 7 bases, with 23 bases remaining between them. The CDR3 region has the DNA TGTGCCAGCAGCTTAGACGCGGCAGGGGCCCAACGGGGTGAGCAGTACTTC. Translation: CASSLDAAGAQRGEQYF.

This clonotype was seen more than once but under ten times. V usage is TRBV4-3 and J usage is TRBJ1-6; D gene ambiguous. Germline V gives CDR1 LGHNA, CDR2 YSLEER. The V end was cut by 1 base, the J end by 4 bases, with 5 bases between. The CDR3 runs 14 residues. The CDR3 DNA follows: TGCGCCAGCAGCCAAGGGGGTTATAATTCACCCCTCCACTTT. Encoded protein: CASSQGGYNSPLHF.

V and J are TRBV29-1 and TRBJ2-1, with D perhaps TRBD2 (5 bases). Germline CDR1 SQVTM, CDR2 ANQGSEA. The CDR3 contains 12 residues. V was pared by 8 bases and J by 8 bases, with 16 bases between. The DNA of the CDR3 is TGCAGCACCGGACCAAACGGGGATGAGCAGTTCTTC. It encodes CSTGPNGDEQFF.

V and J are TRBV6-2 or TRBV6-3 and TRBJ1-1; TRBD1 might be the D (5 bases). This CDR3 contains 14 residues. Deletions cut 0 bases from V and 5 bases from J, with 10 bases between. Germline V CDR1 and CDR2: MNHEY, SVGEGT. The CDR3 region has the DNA TGTGCCAGCAGTTACTCTGGGGGGGAGACTGAAGCTTTCTTT. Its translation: CASSYSGGETEAFF.

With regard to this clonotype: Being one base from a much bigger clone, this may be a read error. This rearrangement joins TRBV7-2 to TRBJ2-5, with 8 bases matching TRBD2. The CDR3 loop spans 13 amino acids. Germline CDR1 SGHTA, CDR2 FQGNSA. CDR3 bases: TGTGCCAACAGCCCGGGGGGGCAAGAGACCCAGTACTTC. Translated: CANSPGGQETQYF.

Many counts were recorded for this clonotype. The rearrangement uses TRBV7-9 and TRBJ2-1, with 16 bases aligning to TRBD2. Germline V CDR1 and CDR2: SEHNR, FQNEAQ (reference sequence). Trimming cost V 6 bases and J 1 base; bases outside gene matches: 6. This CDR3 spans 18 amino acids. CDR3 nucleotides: TGTGCCAGCAGTTCGGGACTAGCGGGAGGGCCTTCCTACAATGAGCAGTTCTTC. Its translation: CASSSGLAGGPSYNEQFF.

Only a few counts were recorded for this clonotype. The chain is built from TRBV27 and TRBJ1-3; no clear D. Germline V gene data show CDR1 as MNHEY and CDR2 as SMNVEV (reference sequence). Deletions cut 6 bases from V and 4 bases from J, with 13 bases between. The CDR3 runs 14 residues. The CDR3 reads CASSLDRSGNTIYF. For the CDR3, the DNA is TGTGCCAGCAGCCTCGACCGGTCCGGAAACACCATATATTTT.

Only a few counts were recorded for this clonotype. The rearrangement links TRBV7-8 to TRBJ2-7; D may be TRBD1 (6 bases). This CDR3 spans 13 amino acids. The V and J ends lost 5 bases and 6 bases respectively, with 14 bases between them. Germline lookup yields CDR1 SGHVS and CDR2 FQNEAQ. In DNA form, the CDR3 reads TGTGCCAGCAGCCCCCTGGGGGCGAGCGAGCAGTACTTC. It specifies CASSPLGASEQYF.

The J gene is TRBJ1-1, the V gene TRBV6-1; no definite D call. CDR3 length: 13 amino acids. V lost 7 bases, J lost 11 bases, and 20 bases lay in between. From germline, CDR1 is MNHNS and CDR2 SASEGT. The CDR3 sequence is CASNDRGLPKAFF. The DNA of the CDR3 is TGTGCCAGCAACGATAGAGGGCTCCCAAAGGCTTTCTTT.

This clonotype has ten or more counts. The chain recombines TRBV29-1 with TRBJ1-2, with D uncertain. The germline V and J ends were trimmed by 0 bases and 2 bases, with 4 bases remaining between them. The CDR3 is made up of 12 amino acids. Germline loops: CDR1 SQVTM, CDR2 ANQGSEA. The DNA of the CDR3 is TGCAGCGTTGAAGAGGAAAACTATGGCTACACCTTC. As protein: CSVEEENYGYTF.

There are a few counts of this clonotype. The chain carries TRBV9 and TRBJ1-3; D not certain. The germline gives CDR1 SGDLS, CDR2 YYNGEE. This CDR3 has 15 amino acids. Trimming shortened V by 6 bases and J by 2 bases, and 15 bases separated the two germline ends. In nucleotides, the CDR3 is TGTGCCAGCACCGTGTCGGGTTCGACTGGAAACACCATATATTTT. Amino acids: CASTVSGSTGNTIYF.

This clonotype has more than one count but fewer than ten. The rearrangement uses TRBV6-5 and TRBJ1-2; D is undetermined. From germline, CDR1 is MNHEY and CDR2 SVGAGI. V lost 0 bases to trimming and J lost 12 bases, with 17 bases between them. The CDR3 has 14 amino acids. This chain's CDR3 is CASSYSRTQPIHTF. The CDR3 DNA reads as TGTGCCAGCAGTTACTCGAGAACCCAACCCATACACACCTTC.

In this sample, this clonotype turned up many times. The CDR3 here is CASRLSGGIGELFF. Here the CDR3 DNA reads TGTGCCAGCAGATTATCAGGGGGAATCGGGGAGCTGTTTTTT. V gene TRBV6-2 or TRBV6-3 combines with J gene TRBJ2-2; 7 bases match TRBD1. This CDR3 region has 14 residues. Germline V gene sequence: CDR1 MNHEY, CDR2 SVGEGT. V was clipped by 6 bases and J by 7 bases; unmatched bases: 8.